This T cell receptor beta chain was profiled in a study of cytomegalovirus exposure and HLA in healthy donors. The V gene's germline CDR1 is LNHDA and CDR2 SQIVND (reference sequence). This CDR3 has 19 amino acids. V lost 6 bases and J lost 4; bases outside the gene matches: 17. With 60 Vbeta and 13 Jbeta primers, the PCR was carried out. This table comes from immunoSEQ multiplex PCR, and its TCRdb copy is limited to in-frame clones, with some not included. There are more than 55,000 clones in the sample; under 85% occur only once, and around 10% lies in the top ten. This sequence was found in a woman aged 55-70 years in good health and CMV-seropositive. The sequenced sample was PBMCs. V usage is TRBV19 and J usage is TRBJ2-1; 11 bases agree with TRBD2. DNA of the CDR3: TGTGCCAGTAGCAAAGGTTGGGCTAGCGGGAGGTCGGGGTACAATGAGCAGTTCTTC. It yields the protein CASSKGWASGRSGYNEQFF.